Presented here are 23 T cell receptor beta chains from one specimen sequenced in a study of T cell responses to AZD1222 COVID-19 vaccine (dated by TCRdb to the early 2020s). The time point tag for this specimen amounts to: baseline before first vaccination. Receptor libraries were prepared by the immunoSEQ multiplex PCR assay. Drawn from immuneACCESS, this table holds only the in-frame rearrangements with V and J called that TCRdb kept. Clones are partly lost; checked studies trace under half to an unresolved V gene and leave the rest unexplained. The sample yields 150,000 or so clones; approximately 90% were counted once. The top ten hold about 1.9% of the sample. Specimen: peripheral blood, collected on day 0 of AZD1222 vaccination. Receptors were obtained from an adult in good health.

The CDR3 sequence: CAISEHPQGQPQHF. The CDR3 region has the DNA TGTGCCATCAGTGAACACCCGCAAGGGCAGCCCCAGCATTTT. J is TRBJ1-5 and V is TRBV10-3, with no clear D. Deletions cut 3 bases from V and 7 bases from J, with 13 bases between. Germline V gene sequence: CDR1 ENHRY, CDR2 SYGVKD. The CDR3 sequence is 14 residues long.

The chain links TRBV11-2 to TRBJ1-1; perhaps TRBD1 as D (5 bases). Trimming removed 1 base at V and 1 base at J, with 10 bases between. This CDR3 spans 15 amino acids. The germline CDR1 and CDR2 sequences are SGHAT and FQNNGV. The CDR3 sequence is CASSLGGAGNTEAFF. As DNA, the CDR3 is TGTGCCAGCAGCTTAGGCGGGGCTGGGAACACTGAAGCTTTCTTT.

This chain links TRBV5-4 with TRBJ2-3; D assignment may be TRBD1 or TRBD2 (5 bases each). Trimming left V 3 bases short and J 4 bases short, with 15 bases between. CDR1 is SGHNT, CDR2 YYREEE, per germline (reference sequence). There are 15 residues in the CDR3. CDR3 bases: TGTGCCAGCAGCTCATCCTATGGGGACGCAGATACGCAGTATTTT. It codes for CASSSSYGDADTQYF.

CDR3 bases: TGTGCCAGCAGAGACCCCGACAGGGGGCACACTGAAGCTTTCTTT. Translating it yields CASRDPDRGHTEAFF. The chain uses TRBV7-9 and TRBJ1-1, with 10 bases lining up with TRBD1. V shed 6 bases and J 3 bases; nucleotides not matched to a gene: 7. The CDR3 has 15 residues. Germline CDR1 SEHNR, CDR2 FQNEAQ (reference sequence).

This chain uses TRBV24-1 with TRBJ1-1, with 12 bases fitting TRBD1. CDR3 size: 14 residues. The germline V gene has CDR1 KGHDR and CDR2 SFDVKD. The ends lost 12 bases at V and 3 bases at J; junction bases unmatched: 7. The CDR3: CAGKGQGADTEAFF. The CDR3, as DNA: TGTGCCGGGAAGGGACAGGGGGCTGACACTGAAGCTTTCTTT.

The chain recombines TRBV27 with TRBJ1-6, with TRBD1 matching over 9 bases. Germline V CDR1 and CDR2: MNHEY, SMNVEV (reference sequence). The CDR3 spans 16 residues. V shed 0 bases and J 7 bases; nucleotides not matched to a gene: 4. This chain's CDR3 is CASSLSGQGGNSPLHF. The CDR3 DNA reads TGTGCCAGCAGTTTATCGGGACAGGGAGGAAATTCACCCCTCCACTTT.

The rearrangement links TRBV7-6 to TRBJ1-5; 9 positions agree with TRBD1. The germline gives CDR1 SGHVS, CDR2 FNYEAQ. With V trimmed by 0 bases and J by 10 bases, 1 base remained unmatched. The CDR3 length is 13 residues. The CDR3 region is CASSLAGQGPQHF. The CDR3 nucleotides read TGTGCCAGCAGCTTAGCGGGACAGGGTCCCCAGCATTTT.

This clone turned up a few times. The chain carries TRBV6-2 or TRBV6-3 and TRBJ2-5; the D is unclear. The CDR3 covers 12 residues. The V end was cut by 2 bases, the J end by 5 bases, with 6 bases between. Germline V lookup: CDR1 MNHEY, CDR2 SVGEGT. CDR3 DNA: TGTGCCAGCAGTTACGTTCGCGAGACCCAGTACTTC. Translation: CASSYVRETQYF.

This chain uses TRBV12-5 with TRBJ2-7; TRBD2 is a possible D gene (5 bases). Germline lookup yields CDR1 LGHNT and CDR2 FRNRAP. CDR3 length equals 13 residues. Trimming left V 2 bases short and J 5 bases short, with 10 bases between. The CDR3 nucleotides are TGTGCTAGTGGTTTGTGGCTAGCAGACGAGCAGTACTTC. This encodes CASGLWLADEQYF.

The rearrangement joins TRBV10-3 to TRBJ2-1, with 13 positions matching TRBD2. Trimming took 6 bases from V and 10 from J; bases not matched to a gene: 6. The CDR3 spans 14 residues. Per the germline V gene, CDR1 is ENHRY and CDR2 is SYGVKD. DNA for the CDR3: TGTGCCATCAGGGCCGGACTAGCGGGGGACGAGCAGTTCTTC. Its translation: CAIRAGLAGDEQFF.

This chain connects TRBV4-1 to TRBJ1-4; D unresolved. Deletions cut 0 bases from V and 11 bases from J, with 10 bases between. The CDR3 has 13 residues. Looked up from germline, CDR1 is MGHRA and CDR2 is YSYEKL. This chain's CDR3 is CASSQEAGRKLFF. In DNA form, the CDR3 reads TGCGCCAGCAGCCAAGAGGCAGGCAGGAAACTGTTTTTT.

The gene calls are TRBV13 and TRBJ1-2; D is ambiguous. Trimming pared 5 bases from V and 8 bases from J, leaving 21 bases between. The CDR3 consists of 15 residues. Germline V CDR1 and CDR2: PRHDT, FYEKMQ (reference sequence). Here the CDR3 DNA reads TGTGCCAGCAGCGCGACTCCGGGCCTCACCATAGGCTACACCTTC. Its protein is CASSATPGLTIGYTF.

The chain recombines TRBV21-1 with TRBJ2-7; the D segment call TRBD2 is taken from the table without a DNA check. TRBV21-1 is classified as a pseudogene. CDR3 size: 17 residues. In DNA, the CDR3 is TGTGCCAGCAGCAAAAGTCGAAGGACTAGCGGCCACTACGAGCAGTACTTC. This sequence encodes CASSKSRRTSGHYEQYF.

This rearrangement joins TRBV27 to TRBJ2-4; D possibly corresponds to TRBD2 (7 bases). Germline assignment: CDR1 MNHEY and CDR2 SMNVEV (reference sequence). Trimming stripped 6 bases from V and 0 bases from J, with 18 bases between. The CDR3 is 17 amino acids. The CDR3 DNA sequence: TGTGCCAGCAGCGAGGGGAGGGGGATTCTAGCCAAAAACATTCAGTACTTC. It encodes CASSEGRGILAKNIQYF.

This clone appeared once. The rearrangement uses TRBV5-1 and TRBJ1-5; a weak D match, TRBD1 (5 bases). The CDR3 sequence is 16 residues long. CDR1 and CDR2 (germline): SGHRS, YFSETQ. Trimming removed 0 bases at V and 0 bases at J, with 10 bases between. The CDR3 is CASSLGDVYSNQPQHF. In DNA, the CDR3 is TGCGCCAGCAGCTTGGGGGACGTTTATAGCAATCAGCCCCAGCATTTT.

This chain connects TRBV6-5 to TRBJ2-2; TRBD1 matches at 7 bases. The CDR3 has 15 amino acids. Per the germline V gene, CDR1 is MNHEY and CDR2 is SVGAGI. Germline trimming cut 7 bases from V and 0 bases from J; bases unmatched to any gene: 5. The CDR3 sequence is CASIKGTANTGELFF. CDR3 nucleotide sequence: TGTGCCAGCATCAAGGGGACAGCGAACACCGGGGAGCTGTTTTTT.

A single count supports this clone. This rearrangement joins TRBV10-3 to TRBJ1-6; D is unresolved. This CDR3 spans 16 amino acids. Trimming removed 0 bases at V and 10 bases at J, with 16 bases between. Germline loops: CDR1 ENHRY, CDR2 SYGVKD. CDR3 nucleotide sequence: TGTGCCATCAGTGAGTCATTCGTGGGGAGAGAATCACCCCTCCACTTT. Its protein is CAISESFVGRESPLHF.

This chain joins TRBV2 and TRBJ2-3; 13 nucleotides agree with TRBD2. The junction had 14 bases not matched to a gene; V was cut back by 6 bases and J by 2 bases. The germline V gene has CDR1 SNHLY and CDR2 FYNNEI. The CDR3 totals 19 residues. The CDR3 reads CASRLRLAGGPRLTDTQYF. For the CDR3, the DNA is TGTGCCAGCAGACTTCGACTAGCGGGGGGTCCGCGGCTCACAGATACGCAGTATTTT.

The chain links TRBV7-8 to TRBJ1-4; D uncertain. The germline CDR1 and CDR2 sequences are SGHVS and FQNEAQ. Trimming pared 1 base from V and 8 bases from J, leaving 11 bases between. The CDR3 loop spans 14 amino acids. CDR3 coding DNA: TGTGCCAGCAGCTTAGTTAGGGCAGCCGAAAAACTGTTTTTT. Amino acid sequence: CASSLVRAAEKLFF.

The CDR3 loop is CASSLLGYEQYF. The DNA of the CDR3 is TGTGCCAGCAGCCTCTTGGGCTACGAGCAGTACTTC. The chain joins TRBV13 to TRBJ2-7; D is unresolved. Germline V CDR1 and CDR2: PRHDT, FYEKMQ (reference sequence). The CDR3 consists of 12 residues. The V and J ends lost 5 bases and 3 bases respectively, with 8 bases between them.

This clone was seen only once. The rearrangement uses TRBV19 and TRBJ2-3; tentative D call: TRBD1 (6 bases). The CDR3 length is 15 residues. CDR1 and CDR2 from the germline V gene are LNHDA and SQIVND (reference sequence). Trimming shortened V by 5 bases and J by 2 bases, and 14 bases separated the two germline ends. The DNA for the CDR3 is TGTGCCAGTAGTGGTACAGGGCCCGCCACAGATACGCAGTATTTT. Protein: CASSGTGPATDTQYF.

The V and J genes are TRBV19 and TRBJ1-1; no clear D. Germline CDR1 and CDR2: LNHDA and SQIVND (reference sequence). This CDR3 has 12 amino acids. Trimming removed 7 bases from V and 3 bases from J, with 9 bases in between. CDR3 sequence (DNA): TGTGCCAGTATCGGAGTTTACACTGAAGCTTTCTTT. Encoded protein: CASIGVYTEAFF.

V usage is TRBV4-3 and J usage is TRBJ1-5, with D unresolved. This CDR3 is built from 15 residues. The V gene's germline CDR1 is LGHNA and CDR2 YSLEER. Between the trimmed V and J ends, which lost 3 bases and 0 bases, there was a span of 9 bases. For the CDR3, the DNA is TGCGCCAGCAGCCAGCAGAGATATAGCAATCAGCCCCAGCATTTT. Its protein product is CASSQQRYSNQPQHF.